The next 9 T cell receptor beta chains were all read from a single sample in a study of vaccination and CD4 T cells after COVID-19 (dated 2022 in TCRdb). The intended sense of this specimen's treatment or condition label: roughly 10-day PBMC culture with coronavirus spike peptide pools or control peptides (ViraFEST assay). Their specific antigens are unknown. Receptor amplification or capture employed PCR. Data came from an Illumina iSeq 100. At the Johns Hopkins FTIC core, DNA from the cultured CD4+ T cells underwent TCR sequencing with the Oncomine TCR Beta short-read assay. Through fastp at Q25 and MiXCR, TCRdb rebuilt clones from the public reads, retaining in-frame beta chains. When rows share a CDR3 protein, they turn into one entry using the most common DNA and genes. The sample table records around 2,900 distinct CDR3 sequences; roughly 84% of these occur just once. Approximately 34% of the sample is taken by the ten largest.

The sequencing sample was made of CD4+ T cells from blood, cultured in vitro. These receptor sequences come from a human donor who had recovered from COVID-19.

The rearrangement joins TRBV20-1 to TRBJ1-6; D possibly corresponds to TRBD1 (5 bases). V gave up 3 bases and J gave up 7 bases, with 10 bases separating them. This CDR3 region has 13 residues. CDR1 DFQATT and CDR2 SNEGSKA come from the germline V gene (reference sequence). The CDR3: CSAREGPNSPLHF. The DNA of the CDR3 is TGCAGTGCTAGGGAGGGGCCGAATTCACCCCTCCACTTT.

The chain joins TRBV27 to TRBJ1-6; TRBD1 agrees at 8 bases. The CDR3 has 16 residues. CDR1 and CDR2 from the germline V gene are MNHEY and SMNVEV (reference sequence). J lost 0 bases, V lost 7 bases, and 5 bases had no gene match. Written as DNA, the CDR3 is TGTGCCAGCATTAACAGGGGGGACTCCTATAATTCACCCCTCCACTTT. Translation gives CASINRGDSYNSPLHF.

The chain is built from TRBV6-4 and TRBJ1-5, with D hard to call. Germline lookup yields CDR1 MRHNA and CDR2 SNTAGT. This CDR3 is built from 13 residues. Trimming took 4 bases from V and 5 from J, leaving 9 bases between them. CDR3 sequence: CASSGQPHQPQHF. DNA for the CDR3: TGTGCCAGCAGTGGCCAGCCGCATCAGCCCCAGCATTTT.

The count of this clonotype is one. The chain recombines TRBV6-5 with TRBJ2-7; D may correspond to TRBD1 or TRBD2 (5 bases each). Trimming removed 0 bases from V and 5 bases from J, with 5 bases in between. The CDR3 length is 12 residues. Germline CDR1 and CDR2: MNHEY and SVGAGI. The CDR3 loop is CASSYSGHEQYF. DNA for the CDR3: TGTGCCAGCAGTTACTCGGGACACGAGCAGTACTTC.

In this sample, this clonotype turned up a few times. The CDR3: CASSPRGGGYTF. In DNA, the CDR3 is TGTGCCAGCTCACCACGTGGAGGAGGCTACACCTTC. The chain uses TRBV18 and TRBJ1-2, with D unresolved. Trimming took 1 base from V and 8 from J, leaving 8 bases between them. The CDR3 spans 12 residues. Germline assignment: CDR1 KGHSH and CDR2 LQKENI.

The chain links TRBV27 to TRBJ1-6, with no clear D. Deletions cut 8 bases from V and 4 bases from J, with 9 bases between. This CDR3 contains 13 residues. CDR1 is MNHEY and CDR2 is SMNVEV in the germline V gene (reference sequence). The CDR3, as DNA: TGTGCCAGCCGGGGTCTATATAATTCACCCCTCCACTTT. Translating gives CASRGLYNSPLHF.

The J gene is TRBJ1-2, the V gene TRBV7-9, with 12 bases matching TRBD1. Germline V gives CDR1 SEHNR, CDR2 FQNEAQ (reference sequence). The ends lost 3 bases at V and 5 bases at J; junction bases unmatched: 10. CDR3 length: 17 residues. CDR3 amino acids: CASSLGTGGFLSYGYTF. The DNA for the CDR3 is TGTGCCAGCAGCTTGGGGACAGGGGGCTTCTTGTCTTATGGCTACACCTTC. Drawing the rest from reference TRBV7-9 and TRBJ1-2, the complete variable domain is DTGVSQNPRHKITKRGQNVTFRCDPISEHNRLYWYRQTLGQGPEFLTYFQNEAQLEKSRLLSDRFSAERPKGSFSTLEIQRTEQGDSAMYLCASSLGTGGFLSYGYTFGSGTRLTVV.

Within the sample, this clonotype is medium-sized. The chain joins TRBV4-1 to TRBJ2-3, with D possibly TRBD2 on 7 matching bases. The CDR3 spans 12 residues. CDR1 is MGHRA, CDR2 YSYEKL, per germline. V was shortened by 1 base and J by 10 bases, with 9 bases between the two germline ends. The CDR3 DNA is TGCGCCAGCAGCCAAGTAGGGGGGGCGCAGTATTTT. Its protein product is CASSQVGGAQYF.

This chain joins TRBV6-1 and TRBJ2-1, with D possibly matching TRBD1 (8 bases). The CDR3 length is 13 residues. Looked up from germline, CDR1 is MNHNS and CDR2 is SASEGT. The germline V and J ends were trimmed by 7 bases and 7 bases, with 14 bases remaining between them. CDR3 protein: CASTTGGGNEQFF. The CDR3 DNA reads TGTGCCAGCACCACAGGGGGAGGGAATGAGCAGTTCTTC.